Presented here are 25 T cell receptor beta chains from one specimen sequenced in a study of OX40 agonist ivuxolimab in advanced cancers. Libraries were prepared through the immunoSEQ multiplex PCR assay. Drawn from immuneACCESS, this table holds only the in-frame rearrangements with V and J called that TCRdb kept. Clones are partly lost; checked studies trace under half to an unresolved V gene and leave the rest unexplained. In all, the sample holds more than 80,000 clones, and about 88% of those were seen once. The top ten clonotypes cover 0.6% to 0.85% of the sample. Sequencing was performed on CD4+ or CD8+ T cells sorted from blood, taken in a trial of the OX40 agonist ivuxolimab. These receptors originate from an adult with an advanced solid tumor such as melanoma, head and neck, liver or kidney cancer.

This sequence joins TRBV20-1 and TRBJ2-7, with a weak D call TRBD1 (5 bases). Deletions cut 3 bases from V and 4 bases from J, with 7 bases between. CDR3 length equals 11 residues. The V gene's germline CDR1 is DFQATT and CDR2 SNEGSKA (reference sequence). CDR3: CSASRGYEQYF. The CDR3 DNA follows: TGCAGTGCTAGTAGGGGATACGAGCAGTACTTC.

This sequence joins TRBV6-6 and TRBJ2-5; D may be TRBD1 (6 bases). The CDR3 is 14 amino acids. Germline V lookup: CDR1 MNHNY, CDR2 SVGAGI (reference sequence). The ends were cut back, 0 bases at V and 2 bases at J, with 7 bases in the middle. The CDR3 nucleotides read TGTGCCAGCAGTTACTCGACAGGTCAAGAGACCCAGTACTTC. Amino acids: CASSYSTGQETQYF.

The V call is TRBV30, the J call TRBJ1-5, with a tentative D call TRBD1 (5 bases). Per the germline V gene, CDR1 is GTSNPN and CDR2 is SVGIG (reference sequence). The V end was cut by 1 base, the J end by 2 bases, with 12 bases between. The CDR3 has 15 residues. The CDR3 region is CAWSGGGIRNQPQHF. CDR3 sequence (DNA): TGTGCCTGGAGTGGGGGGGGAATCCGCAATCAGCCCCAGCATTTT.

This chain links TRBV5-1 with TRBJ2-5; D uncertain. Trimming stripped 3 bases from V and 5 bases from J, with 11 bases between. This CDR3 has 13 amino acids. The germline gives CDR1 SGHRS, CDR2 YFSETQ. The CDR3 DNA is TGCGCCAGCAGCTCCCCCAGGATCGAGACCCAGTACTTC. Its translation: CASSSPRIETQYF.

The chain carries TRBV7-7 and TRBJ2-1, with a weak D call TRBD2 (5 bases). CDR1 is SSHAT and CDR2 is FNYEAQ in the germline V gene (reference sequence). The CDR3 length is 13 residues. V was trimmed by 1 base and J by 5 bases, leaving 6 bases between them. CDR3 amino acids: CASSLDGNNEQFF. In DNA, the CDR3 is TGTGCCAGCAGCTTAGACGGGAACAATGAGCAGTTCTTC.

The CDR3 spells CASSENIGGAYEQYF. The CDR3 nucleotides read TGTGCCAGCAGTGAAAATATAGGGGGCGCCTACGAGCAGTACTTC. The chain links TRBV25-1 to TRBJ2-7; 7 nucleotides align to TRBD1. The CDR3 has 15 amino acids. V gave up 2 bases and J gave up 2 bases; unmatched junction bases: 6. Germline V gives CDR1 MGHDK, CDR2 SYGVNS.

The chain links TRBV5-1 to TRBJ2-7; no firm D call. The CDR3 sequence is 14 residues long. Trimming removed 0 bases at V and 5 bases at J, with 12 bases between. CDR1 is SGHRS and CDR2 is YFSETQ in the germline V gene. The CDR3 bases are TGCGCCAGCAGCTTGGCCATGGTGGGCGACGAGCAGTACTTC. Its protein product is CASSLAMVGDEQYF.

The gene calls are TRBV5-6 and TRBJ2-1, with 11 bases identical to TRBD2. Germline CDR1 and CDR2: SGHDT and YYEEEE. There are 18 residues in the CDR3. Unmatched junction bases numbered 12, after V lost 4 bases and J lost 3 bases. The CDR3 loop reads CASSQELAGVGDYNEQFF. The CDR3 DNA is TGTGCCAGCAGCCAGGAACTAGCGGGAGTGGGAGACTACAATGAGCAGTTCTTC.

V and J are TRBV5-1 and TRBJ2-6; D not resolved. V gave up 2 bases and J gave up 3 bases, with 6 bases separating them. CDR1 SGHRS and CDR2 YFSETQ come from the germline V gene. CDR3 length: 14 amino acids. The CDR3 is CASSFGDGANVLTF. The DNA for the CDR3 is TGCGCCAGCAGCTTTGGGGATGGGGCCAACGTCCTGACTTTC.

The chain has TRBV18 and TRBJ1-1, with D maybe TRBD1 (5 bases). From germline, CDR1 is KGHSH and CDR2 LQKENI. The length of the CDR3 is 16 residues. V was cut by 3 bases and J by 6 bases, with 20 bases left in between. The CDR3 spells CASSPKQSGGGAEAFF. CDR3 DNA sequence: TGTGCCAGCTCACCCAAACAAAGCGGGGGAGGTGCTGAAGCTTTCTTT.

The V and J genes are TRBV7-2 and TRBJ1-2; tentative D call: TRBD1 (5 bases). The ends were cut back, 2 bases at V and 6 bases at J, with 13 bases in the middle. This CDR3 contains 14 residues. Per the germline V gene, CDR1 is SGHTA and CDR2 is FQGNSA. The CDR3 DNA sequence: TGTGCCAGCAGCTTAAGAGGGGTGGTGGATGGCTACACCTTC. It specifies CASSLRGVVDGYTF.

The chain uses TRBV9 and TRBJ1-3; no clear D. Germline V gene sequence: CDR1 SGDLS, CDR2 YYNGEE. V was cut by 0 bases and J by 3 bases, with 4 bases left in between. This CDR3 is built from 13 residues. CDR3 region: CASSVAIGNTIYF. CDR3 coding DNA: TGTGCCAGCAGCGTAGCTATTGGAAACACCATATATTTT.

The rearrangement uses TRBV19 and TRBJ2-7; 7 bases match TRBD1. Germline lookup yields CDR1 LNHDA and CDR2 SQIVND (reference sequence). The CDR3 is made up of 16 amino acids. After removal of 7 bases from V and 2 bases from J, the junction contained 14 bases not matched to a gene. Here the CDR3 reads CASNSRARTGAYEQYF. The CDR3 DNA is TGTGCCAGTAATTCGAGAGCCCGGACAGGAGCCTACGAGCAGTACTTC.

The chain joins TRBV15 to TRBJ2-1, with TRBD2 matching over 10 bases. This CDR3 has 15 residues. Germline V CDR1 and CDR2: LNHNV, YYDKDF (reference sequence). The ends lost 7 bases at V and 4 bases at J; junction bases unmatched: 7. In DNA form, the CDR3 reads TGTGCCACCACCCCTTTAGCGGGAGGATACAATGAGCAGTTCTTC. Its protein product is CATTPLAGGYNEQFF. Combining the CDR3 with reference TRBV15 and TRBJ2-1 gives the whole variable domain DAMVIQNPRYQVTQFGKPVTLSCSQTLNHNVMYWYQQKSSQAPKLLFHYYDKDFNNEADTPDNFQSRRPNTSFCFLDIRSPGLGDTAMYLCATTPLAGGYNEQFFGPGTRLTVL.

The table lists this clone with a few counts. CDR3: CASSLGTDHSPLHF. The CDR3 nucleotides read TGTGCCAGCAGTTTAGGGACAGATCATTCACCCCTCCACTTT. The chain has TRBV28 and TRBJ1-6, with 7 bases aligning to TRBD1. This CDR3 is built from 14 residues. V was pared by 2 bases and J by 8 bases, with 3 bases of the junction left unmatched. From germline, CDR1 is MDHEN and CDR2 SYDVKM.

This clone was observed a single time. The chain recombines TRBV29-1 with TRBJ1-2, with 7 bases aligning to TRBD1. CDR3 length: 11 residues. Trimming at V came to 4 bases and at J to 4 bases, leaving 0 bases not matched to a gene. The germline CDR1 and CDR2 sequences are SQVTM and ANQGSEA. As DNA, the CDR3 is TGCAGCGTTGGACAGGGCTATGGCTACACCTTC. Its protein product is CSVGQGYGYTF.

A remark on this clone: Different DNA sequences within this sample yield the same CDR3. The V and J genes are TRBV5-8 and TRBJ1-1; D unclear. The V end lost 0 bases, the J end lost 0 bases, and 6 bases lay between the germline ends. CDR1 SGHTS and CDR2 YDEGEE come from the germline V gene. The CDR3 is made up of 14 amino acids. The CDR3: CASSLGSVNTEAFF. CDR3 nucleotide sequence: TGTGCCAGCAGCTTGGGCAGCGTGAACACTGAAGCTTTCTTT.

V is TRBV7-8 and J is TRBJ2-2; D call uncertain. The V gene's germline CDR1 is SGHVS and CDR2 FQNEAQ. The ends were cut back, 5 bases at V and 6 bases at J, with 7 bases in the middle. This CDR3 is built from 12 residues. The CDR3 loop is CASSRRAGELFF. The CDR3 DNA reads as TGTGCCAGCAGCCGCCGGGCCGGGGAGCTGTTTTTT.

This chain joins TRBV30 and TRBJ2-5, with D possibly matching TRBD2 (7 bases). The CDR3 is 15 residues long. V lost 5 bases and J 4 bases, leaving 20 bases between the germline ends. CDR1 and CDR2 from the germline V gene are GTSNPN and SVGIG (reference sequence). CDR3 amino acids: CAWGGQRGIRETQYF. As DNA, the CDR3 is TGTGCCTGGGGGGGGCAGCGGGGCATCCGAGAGACCCAGTACTTC. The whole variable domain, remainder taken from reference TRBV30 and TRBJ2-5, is SQTIHQWPATLVQPVGSPLSLECTVEGTSNPNLYWYRQAAGRGLQLLFYSVGIGQISSEVPQNLSASRPQDRQFILSSKKLLLSDSGFYLCAWGGQRGIRETQYFGPGTRLLVL.

Written as DNA, the CDR3 is TGTGCCAGCAGCTTCGGGGGCAAGTATGGCTACACCTTC. It is translated as CASSFGGKYGYTF. The gene calls are TRBV7-2 and TRBJ1-2; maybe TRBD1 (6 bases). The ends were cut back, 3 bases at V and 5 bases at J, with 10 bases in the middle. The CDR3 is 13 residues long. Germline V lookup: CDR1 SGHTA, CDR2 FQGNSA.

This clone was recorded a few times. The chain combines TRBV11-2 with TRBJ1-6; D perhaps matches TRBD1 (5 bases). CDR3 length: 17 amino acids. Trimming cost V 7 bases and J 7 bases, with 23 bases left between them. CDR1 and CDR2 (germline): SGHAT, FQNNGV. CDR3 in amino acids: CASTRSEGRVGNSPLHF. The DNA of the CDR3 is TGTGCCAGCACCAGGTCTGAGGGGCGAGTTGGAAATTCACCCCTCCACTTT.

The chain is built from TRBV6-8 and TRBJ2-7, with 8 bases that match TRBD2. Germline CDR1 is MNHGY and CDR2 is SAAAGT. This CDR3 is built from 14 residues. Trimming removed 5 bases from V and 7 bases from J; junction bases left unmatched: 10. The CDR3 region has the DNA TGTGCCAGCAGTGATCTGGGACTAGGCAGGGAGCAGTACTTC. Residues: CASSDLGLGREQYF.

The CDR3 DNA reads TGTGCCAGCAGCCGGCTTCCCCCCCCTGGAAACACCATATATTTT. Translated, it gives CASSRLPPPGNTIYF. The J gene is TRBJ1-3, the V gene TRBV6-1; no firm D call. The CDR3 is 15 amino acids. The V end was cut by 6 bases, the J end by 2 bases, with 14 bases between. Germline loops: CDR1 MNHNS, CDR2 SASEGT.

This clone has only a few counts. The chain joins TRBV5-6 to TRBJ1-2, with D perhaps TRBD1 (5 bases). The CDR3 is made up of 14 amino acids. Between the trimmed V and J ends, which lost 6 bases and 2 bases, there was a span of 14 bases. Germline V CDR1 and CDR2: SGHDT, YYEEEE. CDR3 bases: TGTGCCAGCACCCTACTGGGGCTAAACTATGGCTACACCTTC. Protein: CASTLLGLNYGYTF.

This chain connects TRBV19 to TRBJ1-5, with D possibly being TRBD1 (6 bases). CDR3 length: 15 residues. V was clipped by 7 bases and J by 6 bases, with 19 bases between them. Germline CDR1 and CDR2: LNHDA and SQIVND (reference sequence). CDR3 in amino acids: CASTSTATRGQPQHF. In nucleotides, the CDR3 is TGTGCCAGTACTTCGACGGCTACCAGGGGTCAGCCCCAGCATTTT.